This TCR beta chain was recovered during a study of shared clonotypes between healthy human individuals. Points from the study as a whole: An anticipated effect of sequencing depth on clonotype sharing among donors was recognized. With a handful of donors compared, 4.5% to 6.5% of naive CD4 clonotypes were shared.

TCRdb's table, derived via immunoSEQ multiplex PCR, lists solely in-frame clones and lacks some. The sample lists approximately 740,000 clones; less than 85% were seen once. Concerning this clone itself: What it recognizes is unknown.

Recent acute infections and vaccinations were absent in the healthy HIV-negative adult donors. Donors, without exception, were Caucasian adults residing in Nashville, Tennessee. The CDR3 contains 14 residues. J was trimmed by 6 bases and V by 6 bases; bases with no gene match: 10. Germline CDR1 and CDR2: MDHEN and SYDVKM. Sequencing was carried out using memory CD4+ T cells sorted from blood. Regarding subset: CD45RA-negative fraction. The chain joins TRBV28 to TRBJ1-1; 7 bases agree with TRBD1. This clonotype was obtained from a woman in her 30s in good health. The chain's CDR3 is CASSPYRGLAEAFF. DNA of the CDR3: TGTGCCAGCAGCCCCTACAGGGGACTGGCTGAAGCTTTCTTT.